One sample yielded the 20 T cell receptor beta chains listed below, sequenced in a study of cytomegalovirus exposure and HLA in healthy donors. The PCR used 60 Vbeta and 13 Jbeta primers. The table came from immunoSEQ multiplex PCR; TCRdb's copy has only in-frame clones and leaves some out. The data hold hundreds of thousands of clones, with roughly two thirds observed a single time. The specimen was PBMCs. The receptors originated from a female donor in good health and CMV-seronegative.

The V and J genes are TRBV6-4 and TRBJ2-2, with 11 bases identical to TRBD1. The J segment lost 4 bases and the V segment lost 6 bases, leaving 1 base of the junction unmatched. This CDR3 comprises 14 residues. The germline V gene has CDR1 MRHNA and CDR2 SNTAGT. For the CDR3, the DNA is TGTGCCAGCAGCGGGACAGGGGGCACCGGGGAGCTGTTTTTT. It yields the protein CASSGTGGTGELFF.

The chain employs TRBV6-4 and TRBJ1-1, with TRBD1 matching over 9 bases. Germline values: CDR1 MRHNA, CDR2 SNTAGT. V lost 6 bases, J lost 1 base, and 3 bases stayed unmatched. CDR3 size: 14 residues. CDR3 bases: TGTGCCAGCAGAGGGACAGGGAGGAACACTGAAGCTTTCTTT. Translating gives CASRGTGRNTEAFF.

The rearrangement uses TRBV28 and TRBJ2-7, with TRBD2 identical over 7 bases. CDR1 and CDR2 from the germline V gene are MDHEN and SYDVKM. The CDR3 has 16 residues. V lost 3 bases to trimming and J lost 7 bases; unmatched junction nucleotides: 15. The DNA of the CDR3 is TGTGCCAGCAGTTTGACTAGCTGGGGGGTTTTAGGGGAGCAGTACTTC. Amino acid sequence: CASSLTSWGVLGEQYF. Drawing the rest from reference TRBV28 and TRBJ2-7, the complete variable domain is DVKVTQSSRYLVKRTGEKVFLECVQDMDHENMFWYRQDPGLGLRLIYFSYDVKMKEKGDIPEGYSVSREKKERFSLILESASTNQTSMYLCASSLTSWGVLGEQYFGPGTRLTVT.

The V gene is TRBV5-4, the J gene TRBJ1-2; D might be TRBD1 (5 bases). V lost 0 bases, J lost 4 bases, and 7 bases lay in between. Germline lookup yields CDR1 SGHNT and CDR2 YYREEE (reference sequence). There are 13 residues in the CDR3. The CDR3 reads CASSLVGGYGYTF. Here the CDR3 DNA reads TGTGCCAGCAGCTTGGTGGGGGGCTATGGCTACACCTTC.

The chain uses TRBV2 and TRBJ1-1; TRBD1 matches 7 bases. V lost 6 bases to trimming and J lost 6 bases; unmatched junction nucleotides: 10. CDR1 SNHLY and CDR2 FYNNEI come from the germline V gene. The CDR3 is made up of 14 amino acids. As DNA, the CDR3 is TGTGCCAGCAGCAGTGACAGGGCAAATCCTGAAGCTTTCTTT. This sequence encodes CASSSDRANPEAFF.

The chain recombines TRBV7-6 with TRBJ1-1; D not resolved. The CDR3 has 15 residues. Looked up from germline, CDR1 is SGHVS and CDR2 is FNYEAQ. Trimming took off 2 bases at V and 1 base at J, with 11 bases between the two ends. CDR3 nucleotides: TGTGCCAGCAGCTTATCATCTAATGGGAACACTGAAGCTTTCTTT. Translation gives CASSLSSNGNTEAFF.

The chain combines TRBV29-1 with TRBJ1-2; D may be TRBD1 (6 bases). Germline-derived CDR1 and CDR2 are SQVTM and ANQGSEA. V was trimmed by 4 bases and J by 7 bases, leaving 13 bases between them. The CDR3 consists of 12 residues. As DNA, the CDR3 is TGCAGCGTTGGGCAGGGGAACGGTGGCTACACCTTC. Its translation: CSVGQGNGGYTF.

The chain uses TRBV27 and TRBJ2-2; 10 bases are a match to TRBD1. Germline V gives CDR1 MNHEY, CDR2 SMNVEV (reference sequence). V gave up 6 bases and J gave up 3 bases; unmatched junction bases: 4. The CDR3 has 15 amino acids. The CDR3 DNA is TGTGCCAGCAGCTGGACAGGGGGTCACACCGGGGAGCTGTTTTTT. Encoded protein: CASSWTGGHTGELFF.

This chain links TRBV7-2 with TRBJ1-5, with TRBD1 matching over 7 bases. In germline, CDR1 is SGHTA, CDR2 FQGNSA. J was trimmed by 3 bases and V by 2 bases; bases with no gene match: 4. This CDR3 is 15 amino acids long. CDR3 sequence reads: CASSLNRGTNQPQHF. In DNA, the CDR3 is TGTGCCAGCAGCTTAAACAGGGGAACCAATCAGCCCCAGCATTTT.

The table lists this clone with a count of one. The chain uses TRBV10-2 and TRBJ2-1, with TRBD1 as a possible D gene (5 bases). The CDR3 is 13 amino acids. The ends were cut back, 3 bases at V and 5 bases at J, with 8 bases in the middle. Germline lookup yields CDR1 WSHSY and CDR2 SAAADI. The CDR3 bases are TGCGCCAGCAGTGATCTCAGGGACAATGAGCAGTTCTTC. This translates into CASSDLRDNEQFF.

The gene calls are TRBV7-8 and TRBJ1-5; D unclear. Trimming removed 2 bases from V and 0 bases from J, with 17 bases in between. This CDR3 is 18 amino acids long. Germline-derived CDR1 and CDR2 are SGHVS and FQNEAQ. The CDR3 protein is CASSLSPWKGASNQPQHF. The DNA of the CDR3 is TGTGCCAGCAGCTTAAGCCCATGGAAGGGAGCTAGCAATCAGCCCCAGCATTTT.

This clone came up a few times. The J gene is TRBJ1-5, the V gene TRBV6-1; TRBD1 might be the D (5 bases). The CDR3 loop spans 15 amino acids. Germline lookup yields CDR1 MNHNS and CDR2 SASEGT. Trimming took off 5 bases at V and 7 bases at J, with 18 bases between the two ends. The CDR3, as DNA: TGTGCCAGCAGTCTCGGGTCCAGGGCTTCCCAGCCCCAGCATTTT. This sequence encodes CASSLGSRASQPQHF.

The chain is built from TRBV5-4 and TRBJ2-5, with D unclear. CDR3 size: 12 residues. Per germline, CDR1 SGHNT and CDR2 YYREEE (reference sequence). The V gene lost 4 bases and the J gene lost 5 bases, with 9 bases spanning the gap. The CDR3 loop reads CASSTFWETQYF. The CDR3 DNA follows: TGTGCCAGCAGCACTTTTTGGGAGACCCAGTACTTC.

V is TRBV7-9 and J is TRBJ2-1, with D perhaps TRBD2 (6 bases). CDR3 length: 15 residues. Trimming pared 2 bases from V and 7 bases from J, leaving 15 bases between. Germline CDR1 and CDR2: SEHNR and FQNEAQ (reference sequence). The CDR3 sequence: CASSLMGAGGNEQFF. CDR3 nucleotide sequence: TGTGCCAGCAGCTTAATGGGAGCGGGCGGAAATGAGCAGTTCTTC.

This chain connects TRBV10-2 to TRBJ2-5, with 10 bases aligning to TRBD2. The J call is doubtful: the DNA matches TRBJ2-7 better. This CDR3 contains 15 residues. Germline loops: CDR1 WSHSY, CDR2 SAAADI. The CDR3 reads CASRDPSGSSYEQYF. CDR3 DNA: TGCGCCAGCAGAGACCCTAGCGGGAGCTCCTACGAGCAGTACTTC.

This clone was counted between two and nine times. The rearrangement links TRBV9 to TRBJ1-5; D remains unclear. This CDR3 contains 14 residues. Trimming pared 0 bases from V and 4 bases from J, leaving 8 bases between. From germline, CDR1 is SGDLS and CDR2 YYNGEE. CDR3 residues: CASSVGARNQPQHF. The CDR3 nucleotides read TGTGCCAGCAGCGTAGGGGCGAGAAATCAGCCCCAGCATTTT.

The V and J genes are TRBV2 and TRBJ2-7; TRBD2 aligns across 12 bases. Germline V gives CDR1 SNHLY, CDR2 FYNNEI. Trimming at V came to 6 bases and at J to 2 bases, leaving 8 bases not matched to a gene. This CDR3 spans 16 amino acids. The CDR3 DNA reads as TGTGCCAGCAGAGGACTAGCGGGACGAACTACCTACGAGCAGTACTTC. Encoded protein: CASRGLAGRTTYEQYF.

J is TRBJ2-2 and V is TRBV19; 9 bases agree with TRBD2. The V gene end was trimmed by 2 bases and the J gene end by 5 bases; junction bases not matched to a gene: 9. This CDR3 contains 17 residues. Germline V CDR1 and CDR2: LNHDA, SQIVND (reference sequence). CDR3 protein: CASSIISSGRRTGELFF. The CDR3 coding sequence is TGTGCCAGTAGTATAATTAGCAGCGGGAGGCGAACCGGGGAGCTGTTTTTT. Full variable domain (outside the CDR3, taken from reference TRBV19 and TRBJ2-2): DGGITQSPKYLFRKEGQNVTLSCEQNLNHDAMYWYRQDPGQGLRLIYYSQIVNDFQKGDIAEGYSVSREKKESFPLTVTSAQKNPTAFYLCASSIISSGRRTGELFFGEGSRLTVL.

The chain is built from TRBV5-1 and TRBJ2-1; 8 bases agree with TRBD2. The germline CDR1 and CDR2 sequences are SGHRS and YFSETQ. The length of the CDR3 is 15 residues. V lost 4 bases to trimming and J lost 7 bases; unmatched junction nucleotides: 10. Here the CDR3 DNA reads TGCGCCAGCAGCCAGGGGACTAGTAAGGTGAATGAGCAGTTCTTC. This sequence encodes CASSQGTSKVNEQFF.

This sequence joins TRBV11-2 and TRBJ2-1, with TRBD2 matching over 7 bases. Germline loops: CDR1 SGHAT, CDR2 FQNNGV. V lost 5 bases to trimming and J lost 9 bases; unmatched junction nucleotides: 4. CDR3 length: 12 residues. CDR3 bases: TGTGCCAGCAGCCCCTCGGGGGGTGAGCAGTTCTTC. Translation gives CASSPSGGEQFF.